These 28 T cell receptor beta chains were all obtained from the same sample, sequenced in a study of early T cells in non-severe SARS-CoV-2 infection. MiXCR, applied by TCRdb to the 5' RACE reads, yields one record per CDR3 protein. The table records roughly 34,000 distinct CDR3 sequences, more than 4% of them present only once. The sequenced material came from whole blood. These receptors were obtained from an adult who was a healthcare worker with PCR-confirmed SARS-CoV-2 infection or an uninfected control (not recorded which).

This clonotype was seen more than once but under ten times. The chain is built from TRBV7-3 and TRBJ2-3; 9 nucleotides line up with TRBD2. Trimming removed 5 bases from V and 2 bases from J; junction bases left unmatched: 8. Germline values: CDR1 SGHTA, CDR2 FQGTGA. The CDR3 length is 16 residues. The CDR3 here is CASSRGASGITDTQYF. CDR3 nucleotide sequence: TGTGCCAGCAGCAGAGGGGCTAGCGGGATCACAGATACGCAGTATTTT. The variable domain in full, with the rest retrieved from reference TRBV7-3 and TRBJ2-3, is GAGVSQTPSNKVTEKGKYVELRCDPISGHTALYWYRQSLGQGPEFLIYFQGTGAADDSGLPNDRFFAVRPEGSVSTLKIQRTERGDSAVYLCASSRGASGITDTQYFGPGTRLTVL.

This clonotype was seen more than once but under ten times. The chain couples TRBV6-2 or TRBV6-3 to TRBJ2-3, with D possibly TRBD2 on 6 matching bases. CDR3 size: 16 residues. V was cut by 2 bases and J by 0 bases, with 12 bases left in between. Germline V gives CDR1 MNHEY, CDR2 SVGEGT. CDR3 nucleotides: TGTGCCAGCAGTTACGGGGCTAGCGAGAGCACAGATACGCAGTATTTT. Translated: CASSYGASESTDTQYF.

This clonotype appeared many times. The chain combines TRBV29-1 with TRBJ1-1, with 7 bases lining up with TRBD1. The CDR3 is 13 residues long. Trimming took 1 base from V and 11 from J; bases not matched to a gene: 10. The germline V gene has CDR1 SQVTM and CDR2 ANQGSEA. CDR3 in amino acids: CSVEGRQGFLAFF. In DNA, the CDR3 is TGCAGCGTTGAAGGCCGACAGGGCTTCCTCGCTTTCTTT. The complete variable domain, with remaining parts taken from reference TRBV29-1 and TRBJ1-1, reads SAVISQKPSRDICQRGTSLTIQCQVDSQVTMMFWYRQQPGQSLTLIATANQGSEATYESGFVIDKFPISRPNLTFSTLTVSNMSPEDSSIYLCSVEGRQGFLAFFGQGTRLTVV.

This clonotype was detected ten times or more. This sequence joins TRBV12-3 or TRBV12-4 and TRBJ2-1, with 7 bases identical to TRBD1. The CDR3 extends over 14 amino acids. V lost 4 bases to trimming and J lost 6 bases; unmatched junction nucleotides: 6. CDR3 region: CASSSPDRRNEQFF. The CDR3, as DNA: TGTGCCAGCAGTTCCCCGGACAGGCGCAATGAGCAGTTCTTC.

This clonotype was picked up many times. The rearrangement links TRBV27 to TRBJ2-7, with 8 bases that match TRBD2. From germline, CDR1 is MNHEY and CDR2 SMNVEV (reference sequence). V dropped 6 bases and J dropped 0; count of bases not matched to a gene: 7. There are 15 residues in the CDR3. The CDR3 is CASRDGGGSSYEQYF. The CDR3 nucleotides are TGTGCCAGCAGGGACGGCGGGGGGAGCTCCTACGAGCAGTACTTC.

This clonotype was recorded at least ten times. V is TRBV6-1 and J is TRBJ1-6; 7 bases are shared with TRBD1. In germline, CDR1 is MNHNS, CDR2 SASEGT. J lost 10 bases, V lost 6 bases, and 9 bases had no gene match. The CDR3 consists of 14 residues. The CDR3 nucleotides read TGTGCCAGCAGCCAATACAGGGGAACGTCACCCCTCCACTTT. As protein: CASSQYRGTSPLHF.

Many counts were recorded for this clonotype. The chain carries TRBV29-1 and TRBJ2-5; perhaps TRBD2 as D (7 bases). The V end was cut by 6 bases, the J end by 5 bases, with 19 bases between. Germline CDR1 is SQVTM and CDR2 is ANQGSEA. The CDR3 length is 14 residues. Here the CDR3 DNA reads TGCAGCGTACTGGACAGTTTCGGGAGGGAGACCCAGTACTTC. Its protein product is CSVLDSFGRETQYF.

This clonotype occurred a few times. The chain joins TRBV7-9 to TRBJ2-4; 10 nucleotides line up with TRBD1. CDR3 length: 16 amino acids. The V gene end was trimmed by 4 bases and the J gene end by 0 bases; junction bases not matched to a gene: 3. Looked up from germline, CDR1 is SEHNR and CDR2 is FQNEAQ (reference sequence). The CDR3 nucleotides read TGTGCCAGCAGCTCGGGACAGGGGAGAGCCAAAAACATTCAGTACTTC. This encodes CASSSGQGRAKNIQYF.

This clonotype was counted at least ten times. The chain employs TRBV11-3 and TRBJ1-1; D not certain. Germline V gene sequence: CDR1 SGHNT, CDR2 YENEEA. The V end lost 1 base, the J end lost 5 bases, and 8 bases lay between the germline ends. This CDR3 region has 13 residues. CDR3 DNA: TGTGCCAGCAGCTTAGGGGAGTGGACTGAAGCTTTCTTT. Residues: CASSLGEWTEAFF.

There are many counts of this clonotype. V usage is TRBV7-2 and J usage is TRBJ2-3; D may be TRBD1 (6 bases). Germline CDR1 and CDR2: SGHTA and FQGNSA. Trimming took 5 bases from V and 6 from J, leaving 18 bases between them. The CDR3 sequence is 15 residues long. CDR3 sequence reads: CASSDWGQGGDTQYF. CDR3 sequence (DNA): TGTGCCAGCAGCGACTGGGGGCAAGGTGGGGATACGCAGTATTTT.

The chain carries TRBV27 and TRBJ2-7; 8 bases line up with TRBD1. V shed 5 bases and J 2 bases; nucleotides not matched to a gene: 5. The CDR3 spans 14 residues. Germline CDR1 MNHEY, CDR2 SMNVEV (reference sequence). CDR3 in amino acids: CASSAGTGPYEQYF. The CDR3 DNA is TGTGCCAGCAGTGCCGGGACAGGTCCCTACGAGCAGTACTTC.

This clonotype has at least ten counts. This chain uses TRBV15 with TRBJ1-1; tentatively, D is TRBD1 (5 bases). The CDR3 is made up of 17 amino acids. Germline CDR1 reads LNHNV; CDR2 reads YYDKDF (reference sequence). V was cut by 6 bases and J by 2 bases, with 22 bases left in between. CDR3 nucleotides: TGTGCCACCAGTCCCTCTCTGGGCGGCAGGGCCAACACTGAAGCTTTCTTT. Its protein product is CATSPSLGGRANTEAFF.

The sample holds many counts of this clonotype. The V call is TRBV7-9, the J call TRBJ1-3, with D perhaps matching TRBD1 (5 bases). The germline V and J ends were trimmed by 6 bases and 3 bases, with 18 bases remaining between them. From germline, CDR1 is SEHNR and CDR2 FQNEAQ (reference sequence). The CDR3 contains 16 residues. The CDR3 is CASSSAGGVNGNTIYF. CDR3 DNA: TGTGCCAGCAGTTCAGCCGGGGGGGTCAATGGAAACACCATATATTTT.

This clonotype appeared many times. The gene calls are TRBV20-1 and TRBJ2-3, with TRBD1 matching over 7 bases. This CDR3 is built from 20 residues. Losses at the gene ends were 1 base for V and 0 bases for J; bases not matched to a gene: 19. Germline CDR1 DFQATT, CDR2 SNEGSKA (reference sequence). The CDR3 loop reads CSARVGLDRLRTTSTDTQYF. The CDR3 DNA sequence: TGCAGTGCTAGAGTGGGGCTGGACAGGTTACGAACCACTAGCACAGATACGCAGTATTTT.

In its sample, this clonotype was seen many times. This chain uses TRBV20-1 with TRBJ2-2, with a tentative D call TRBD1 (7 bases). The length of the CDR3 is 16 residues. The germline CDR1 and CDR2 sequences are DFQATT and SNEGSKA (reference sequence). Trimming cost V 0 bases and J 4 bases, with 15 bases left between them. In DNA form, the CDR3 reads TGCAGTGCTAGAGATCAGGGGGGACGCAGCACCGGGGAGCTGTTTTTT. The encoded protein is CSARDQGGRSTGELFF.

This clonotype has a count of ten or more. The genes are TRBV11-3 and TRBJ2-1; 9 positions agree with TRBD2. V dropped 4 bases and J dropped 7; count of bases not matched to a gene: 8. This CDR3 contains 15 residues. Germline CDR1 is SGHNT and CDR2 is YENEEA. CDR3 sequence: CASSSGLASLNEQFF. For the CDR3, the DNA is TGTGCCAGCAGCTCGGGACTAGCCTCTTTAAATGAGCAGTTCTTC.

This clonotype was counted ten times or more. The CDR3 DNA reads TGTGCCACCAGTGATTCTGGACCAGATACGCAGTATTTT. Translating it yields CATSDSGPDTQYF. The chain recombines TRBV24-1 with TRBJ2-3; D is ambiguous. The V end was cut by 2 bases, the J end by 4 bases, with 6 bases between. Germline V gives CDR1 KGHDR, CDR2 SFDVKD. This CDR3 is 13 amino acids long.

This clonotype was seen repeatedly, ten times or more. The rearrangement joins TRBV2 to TRBJ2-3; 7 bases agree with TRBD2. The CDR3 is 15 residues long. Germline trimming cut 2 bases from V and 2 bases from J; bases unmatched to any gene: 4. CDR1 is SNHLY, CDR2 FYNNEI, per germline. CDR3 residues: CASSELAADTDTQYF. CDR3 sequence (DNA): TGTGCCAGCAGTGAACTAGCGGCAGACACAGATACGCAGTATTTT.

This clonotype was counted many times. The rearrangement joins TRBV10-1 to TRBJ2-1; TRBD2 agrees at 15 bases. The CDR3 extends over 17 amino acids. The germline V gene encodes CDR1 WNHNN and CDR2 SYGVQD (reference sequence). Losses at the gene ends were 3 bases for V and 6 bases for J; bases not matched to a gene: 6. CDR3 sequence reads: CASSEGLAGGPSNEQFF. Written as DNA, the CDR3 is TGCGCCAGCAGTGAAGGACTAGCGGGAGGGCCATCCAATGAGCAGTTCTTC.

This clonotype was seen ten or more times. The V and J genes are TRBV29-1 and TRBJ1-1, with TRBD1 as a possible D gene (5 bases). This CDR3 comprises 11 residues. Between the trimmed V and J ends, which lost 6 bases and 4 bases, there was a span of 9 bases. Per the germline V gene, CDR1 is SQVTM and CDR2 is ANQGSEA. The CDR3 nucleotides read TGCAGCGTCAGGGTAGGCACTGAAGCTTTCTTT. It encodes CSVRVGTEAFF.

The table lists this clonotype with many counts. The chain employs TRBV2 and TRBJ2-5, with unresolved D. Germline V gives CDR1 SNHLY, CDR2 FYNNEI. This CDR3 contains 13 residues. Deletions cut 7 bases from V and 0 bases from J, with 9 bases between. The CDR3 reads CASIGPDQETQYF. The CDR3 DNA reads TGTGCCAGCATCGGGCCCGACCAAGAGACCCAGTACTTC.

In this sample, this clonotype turned up many times. The chain has TRBV20-1 and TRBJ2-5; D is unresolved. Germline CDR1 and CDR2: DFQATT and SNEGSKA (reference sequence). The CDR3 runs to 11 residues. V was clipped by 3 bases and J by 5 bases, with 7 bases between them. This CDR3 is CSARVGETQYF. In DNA, the CDR3 is TGCAGTGCTAGGGTCGGGGAGACCCAGTACTTC.

This clonotype ranks as medium-sized. The genes are TRBV28 and TRBJ2-1; no firm D call. The length of the CDR3 is 13 residues. Germline CDR1 reads MDHEN; CDR2 reads SYDVKM. V was clipped by 2 bases and J by 6 bases, with 8 bases between them. CDR3 bases: TGTGCCAGCAGTTTACCTGTAGTCAATGAGCAGTTCTTC. This gives the protein CASSLPVVNEQFF.

This clonotype was counted many times. The J gene is TRBJ2-7, the V gene TRBV6-5; 8 bases are a match to TRBD2. CDR3 length: 16 amino acids. The trim removed 2 bases at V and 4 bases at J, leaving 10 bases unmatched. Per the germline V gene, CDR1 is MNHEY and CDR2 is SVGAGI. The CDR3 nucleotides read TGTGCCAGCAGTTACCCCAGGAGTAGCGGGAAATACGAGCAGTACTTC. Protein product: CASSYPRSSGKYEQYF.

In its sample, this clonotype was seen many times. The rearrangement uses TRBV14 and TRBJ1-2, with D maybe TRBD1 (6 bases). The CDR3 extends over 13 amino acids. V gave up 4 bases and J gave up 7 bases, with 13 bases separating them. Germline CDR1 SGHDN, CDR2 FVKESK. The CDR3 region has the DNA TGTGCCAGCAGCCTACAGGGAGTAGGTGGCTACACCTTC. Translated, it gives CASSLQGVGGYTF.

This chain links TRBV20-1 with TRBJ2-1; no definite D call. Trimming took 3 bases from V and 5 from J, leaving 5 bases between them. The CDR3 contains 11 residues. Germline lookup yields CDR1 DFQATT and CDR2 SNEGSKA (reference sequence). CDR3 residues: CSASIHNEQFF. For the CDR3, the DNA is TGCAGTGCTAGTATTCACAATGAGCAGTTCTTC.

This sequence joins TRBV6-5 and TRBJ1-1, with D possibly matching TRBD1 (6 bases). The CDR3 is 14 amino acids. V gave up 2 bases and J gave up 0 bases, with 7 bases separating them. Per germline, CDR1 MNHEY and CDR2 SVGAGI. This chain's CDR3 is CASSYGGLNTEAFF. CDR3 nucleotide sequence: TGTGCCAGCAGTTACGGGGGGCTGAACACTGAAGCTTTCTTT.

The chain couples TRBV4-1 to TRBJ2-7; D gene unclear. CDR1 MGHRA and CDR2 YSYEKL come from the germline V gene. With 4 bases removed from V and 2 bases from J, the gap between germline ends came to 12 bases. The CDR3 consists of 14 residues. In DNA form, the CDR3 reads TGCGCCAGCAGCCCCGTCACGGAACCCTACGAGCAGTACTTC. This gives the protein CASSPVTEPYEQYF.